This TCR beta chain was identified in a study of blood T cell repertoires in COVID-19. Study as a whole: Sample material is recorded as cDNA or gDNA derived from T cells, B-cell-depleted T cells, or PBMCs.

Germline V gene sequence: CDR1 SGHTA, CDR2 FQGNSA. This CDR3 is 14 amino acids long. V shed 5 bases and J 7 bases; nucleotides not matched to a gene: 5. Adults between about 18 and 89 years of age took part from approximately 24 US areas. In assigning cohorts, the study relied on participant-reported clinical history. Per the authors' pipeline: By means of reference gene primer amplification, nucleated cell counts were estimated. Sequenced by immunoSEQ multiplex PCR; TCRdb stores in-frame clones only, minus some. The V and J calls and clone size come from that table; D and trimming were worked out from the DNA. There are around 130,000 clones in the sample; around 84% occur only once, and 3% to 4.5% lies in the top ten.

This rearrangement joins TRBV7-2 to TRBJ1-6; TRBD1 agrees at 7 bases. Sequenced material: PBMCs or T cells enriched from blood (not recorded which). The receptor's source is a woman aged 25 to 39 who had recovered from COVID-19. CDR3 nucleotides: TGTGCCAGCAGCGTGGGACAGACAAATTCACCCCTCCACTTT. This codes for CASSVGQTNSPLHF.